This T cell receptor beta chain was documented in a study of blood T cells in healthy people across ages. The CDR3 has 16 residues. The germline V gene has CDR1 MNHEY and CDR2 SVGAGI. V dropped 6 bases and J dropped 0 bases, with 15 bases sitting between them. This clonotype showed up just a few times. A second PCR, run for roughly 6 to 11 cycles, used a sample-barcoded 5' primer plus a J-beta primer mix. MiXCR, run by TCRdb on the 5' RACE reads, gives a single entry per CDR3 protein. Of roughly 560,000 distinct CDR3 sequences in the sample, about 24% were seen once. Every participating donor contributed 8.5 to 10 milliliters of peripheral blood through a draw. These data also formed part of another study, on T cells of mothers and their children.

The chain is built from TRBV6-5 and TRBJ2-4; D is unresolved. This clonotype originated in a boy younger than 18 in good health. What was sequenced was blood. The CDR3 region is CASRPGGSLAKNIQYF. The CDR3 DNA reads TGTGCCAGCAGGCCGGGTGGTAGCTTAGCCAAAAACATTCAGTACTTC.